This is a list of T cell receptor beta chains from one sample in a study of cytomegalovirus exposure and HLA in healthy donors. Repertoires were generated with immunoSEQ multiplex PCR, while TCRdb's copy carries only in-frame clones and drops some. The table records 90,000 to 140,000 clones, around four fifths of them present only once. Material for sequencing was PBMCs. The receptors shown here come from a woman in her thirties or forties in good health and CMV-seropositive. CDR3s include the opening cysteine and the closing phenylalanine or tryptophan. The D gene is left open where the match is weak.

D	V	J	CDR3
TRBD2	TRBV2	TRBJ2-7	CASSGLAGSYEQYF
NA	TRBV19	TRBJ2-1	CASSMFGANEQFF
NA	TRBV28	TRBJ1-1	CASKVSGFTEAFF
TRBD1	TRBV9	TRBJ2-1	CASSENDRVSSYNEQFF
NA	TRBV5-1	NA	CASSLLVSSYEQYF
TRBD1	TRBV7-6	TRBJ2-1	CASSFSGTVNEQFF
TRBD1	TRBV10-3	TRBJ1-1	CAISRTGADTEAFF
NA	TRBV19	TRBJ1-1	CASMRTVNTEAFF
NA	TRBV4-2	TRBJ1-4	CASSQRTDATNEKLFF
NA	TRBV15	TRBJ2-5	CATSQRGETQYF
TRBD2	TRBV7-9	TRBJ2-1	CASTTRVLAGGRYNEQFF
NA	TRBV5-1	TRBJ2-7	CASSAGGVGDEQYF
NA	TRBV6-5	TRBJ2-4	CASSYTGKNIQYF
NA	TRBV11-2	TRBJ2-1	CASSLFRVKNEQFF
NA	TRBV28	TRBJ1-2	CASTLRGLYGYTF